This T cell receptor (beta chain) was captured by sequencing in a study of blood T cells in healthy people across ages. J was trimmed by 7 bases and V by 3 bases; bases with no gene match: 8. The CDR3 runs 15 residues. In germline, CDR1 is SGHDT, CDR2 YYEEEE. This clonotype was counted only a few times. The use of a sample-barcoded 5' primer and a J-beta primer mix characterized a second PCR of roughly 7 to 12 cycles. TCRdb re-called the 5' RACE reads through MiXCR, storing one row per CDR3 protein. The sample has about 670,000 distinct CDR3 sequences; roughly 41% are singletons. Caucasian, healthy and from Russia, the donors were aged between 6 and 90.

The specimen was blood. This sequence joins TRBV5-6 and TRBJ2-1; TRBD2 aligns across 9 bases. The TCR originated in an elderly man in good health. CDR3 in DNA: TGTGCCAGCAGCTCGCGCGGGACTAGCAAAAATGAGCAGTTCTTC. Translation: CASSSRGTSKNEQFF.